The next 9 T cell receptor beta chains were all read from a single sample in a study of graft-versus-host responses after intestinal transplantation. Using immunoSEQ multiplex PCR, the repertoire was profiled, and TCRdb retains in-frame clones only, with some absent. In the table there are some 8,000 clones, approximately 30% of which are singletons. The sequences come from alloreactive CD4+ T cells from a mixed lymphocyte reaction culture, collected before intestinal transplant. Regarding subset: CFSE-low proliferating T cells sorted from roughly six-day pre-transplant mixed lymphocyte reaction (GvH or HvG direction). The source is a human patient who received an intestinal transplant.

The chain combines TRBV5-1 with TRBJ2-1; D not resolved. The CDR3 runs to 14 residues. Germline V gene data show CDR1 as SGHRS and CDR2 as YFSETQ. V lost 0 bases and J 6 bases, leaving 10 bases between the germline ends. The CDR3: CASSLAVLANEQFF. CDR3 coding DNA: TGCGCCAGCAGCTTGGCCGTATTAGCCAATGAGCAGTTCTTC.

CDR3 DNA sequence: TGTGCCAGTACCAGATACCCCGGGGAGCTGTTTTTT. Its translation is CASTRYPGELFF. This chain links TRBV19 with TRBJ2-2; no firm D call. The CDR3 totals 12 residues. Trimming cost V 7 bases and J 6 bases, with 9 bases left between them. The germline V gene encodes CDR1 LNHDA and CDR2 SQIVND (reference sequence).

The V and J genes are TRBV5-6 and TRBJ1-6, with a possible D match to TRBD1 (5 bases). The CDR3 has 15 residues. In germline, CDR1 is SGHDT, CDR2 YYEEEE. Trimming cost V 1 base and J 6 bases, with 11 bases left between them. The CDR3, as DNA: TGTGCCAGCAGCTTGTGGGGCCCTTTTAATTCACCCCTCCACTTT. As protein: CASSLWGPFNSPLHF.

This chain uses TRBV25-1 with TRBJ2-1; 9 bases fit TRBD1. CDR1 and CDR2 from the germline V gene are MGHDK and SYGVNS. The CDR3 sequence is 14 residues long. Trimming removed 4 bases from V and 7 bases from J; junction bases left unmatched: 5. CDR3 sequence (DNA): TGTGCCAGCAGTGCCCGACAGGGGGGGAATGAGCAGTTCTTC. Protein product: CASSARQGGNEQFF.

J is TRBJ2-2 and V is TRBV9; 8 positions agree with TRBD2. There are 15 residues in the CDR3. The V gene's germline CDR1 is SGDLS and CDR2 YYNGEE. J lost 0 bases, V lost 4 bases, and 2 bases had no gene match. The CDR3 spells CASSISGANTGELFF. CDR3 DNA sequence: TGTGCCAGCAGCATTAGCGGGGCGAACACCGGGGAGCTGTTTTTT.

Only a few counts were recorded for this clone. This chain joins TRBV2 and TRBJ2-3; TRBD2 matches 8 bases. V lost 5 bases and J lost 7; bases outside the gene matches: 11. The CDR3 is 15 residues long. Germline CDR1 and CDR2: SNHLY and FYNNEI. The DNA of the CDR3 is TGTGCCAGCAGTCCCGCCTCGGGGGGGCTAAATACGCAGTATTTT. As protein: CASSPASGGLNTQYF.

This clone was counted a few times. The chain employs TRBV6-9 and TRBJ2-7; D remains unclear. Germline V gene sequence: CDR1 MNHGY, CDR2 SVAAGI. Trimming stripped 3 bases from V and 1 base from J, with 7 bases between. The CDR3 runs to 13 residues. The CDR3 coding sequence is TGTGCCAGCAGTTACGGAGATTCCTACGAGCAGTACTTC. The encoded protein is CASSYGDSYEQYF.

The chain combines TRBV6-5 with TRBJ2-2; D is ambiguous. Germline V gene lookup returns CDR1 MNHEY and CDR2 SVGAGI. The CDR3 contains 14 residues. Deletions cut 5 bases from V and 2 bases from J, with 9 bases between. The CDR3 here is CASSAKTNTGELFF. CDR3 coding DNA: TGTGCCAGCAGTGCCAAGACTAACACCGGGGAGCTGTTTTTT.

This clone is medium-sized within its sample. The CDR3 reads CASTMTSGSKEQYF. CDR3 in DNA: TGTGCCAGCACCATGACTAGCGGGAGCAAGGAGCAGTACTTC. The V and J genes are TRBV6-1 and TRBJ2-7; 12 bases line up with TRBD2. CDR3 length: 14 amino acids. The ends lost 7 bases at V and 7 bases at J; junction bases unmatched: 8. Germline V gene lookup returns CDR1 MNHNS and CDR2 SASEGT.